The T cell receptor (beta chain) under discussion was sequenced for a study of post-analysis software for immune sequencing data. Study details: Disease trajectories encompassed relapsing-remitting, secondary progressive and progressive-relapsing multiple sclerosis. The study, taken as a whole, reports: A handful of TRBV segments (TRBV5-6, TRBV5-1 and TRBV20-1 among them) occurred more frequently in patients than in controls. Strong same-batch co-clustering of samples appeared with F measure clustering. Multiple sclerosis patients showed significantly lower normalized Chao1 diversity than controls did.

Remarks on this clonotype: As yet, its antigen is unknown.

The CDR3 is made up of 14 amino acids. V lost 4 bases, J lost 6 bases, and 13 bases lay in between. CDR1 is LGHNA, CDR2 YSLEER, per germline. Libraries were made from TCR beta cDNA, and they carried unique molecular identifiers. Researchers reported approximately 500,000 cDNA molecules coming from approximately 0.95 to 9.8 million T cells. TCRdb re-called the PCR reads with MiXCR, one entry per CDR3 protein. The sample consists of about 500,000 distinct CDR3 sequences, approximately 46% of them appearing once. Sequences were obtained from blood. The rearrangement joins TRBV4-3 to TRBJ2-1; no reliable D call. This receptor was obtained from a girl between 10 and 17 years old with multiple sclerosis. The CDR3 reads CASSLLTGSNEQFF. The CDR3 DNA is TGCGCCAGCAGCCTACTAACCGGAAGCAATGAGCAGTTCTTC.